This entry lists 6 T cell receptor beta chains sequenced from one sample in a study of identical twins. TCRdb processed the 5' RACE reads anew with MiXCR; each CDR3 protein has one entry. The data hold 1.5 million or so distinct CDR3 sequences, with less than 40% observed a single time. The material sequenced was cord blood. These receptors originate from a newborn girl in good health.

J is TRBJ2-1 and V is TRBV14, with TRBD2 as a possible D gene (5 bases). Germline assignment: CDR1 SGHDN and CDR2 FVKESK. Trimming cost V 1 base and J 5 bases, with 18 bases left between them. The CDR3 contains 17 residues. The DNA for the CDR3 is TGTGCCAGCAGCCAAGGTCATAGGACTCGCGGAAACAATGAGCAGTTCTTC. This sequence encodes CASSQGHRTRGNNEQFF.

This clonotype has a count of ten or more. This chain uses TRBV2 with TRBJ2-1; no firm D call. With 3 bases removed from V and 5 bases from J, the gap between germline ends came to 8 bases. CDR1 SNHLY and CDR2 FYNNEI come from the germline V gene. The CDR3 totals 13 residues. The CDR3: CASSDPFDNEQFF. DNA of the CDR3: TGTGCCAGCAGTGATCCATTTGACAATGAGCAGTTCTTC.

This clonotype was observed a few times. V usage is TRBV28 and J usage is TRBJ2-3; 10 bases match TRBD2. Germline CDR1 and CDR2: MDHEN and SYDVKM. Trimming cost V 4 bases and J 4 bases; bases outside gene matches: 5. The CDR3 is 15 residues long. CDR3 DNA sequence: TGTGCCAGCAGTTCCCTAGCGGGAGAGGCAGATACGCAGTATTTT. As protein: CASSSLAGEADTQYF.

The V gene is TRBV20-1, the J gene TRBJ1-1; TRBD1 matches at 7 bases. Unmatched junction bases numbered 6, after V lost 0 bases and J lost 2 bases. This CDR3 region has 15 residues. CDR1 DFQATT and CDR2 SNEGSKA come from the germline V gene (reference sequence). DNA for the CDR3: TGCAGTGCTAGAGATCCGGGACAGTCCAACACTGAAGCTTTCTTT. Residues: CSARDPGQSNTEAFF.

This clonotype showed up just once. One end of the junction varies from germline; a read error may be responsible. The genes are TRBV18 and TRBJ2-1; TRBD2 matches 7 bases. The CDR3 runs 15 residues. Germline V gene sequence: CDR1 KGHSH, CDR2 LQKENI. The CDR3: CASSPPLAAYKEQFF. The CDR3 nucleotides read TGTGCCAGCTCACCACCCCTAGCGGCCTACAAAGAGCAGTTCTTC.

This clonotype was seen just once. This sequence joins TRBV9 and TRBJ2-5; 12 bases line up with TRBD2. The end of the DNA fits TRBJ2-7 better, so the J call may be wrong. The CDR3 has 17 amino acids. Germline CDR1 is SGDLS and CDR2 is YYNGEE. Written as DNA, the CDR3 is TGTGCCAGCAGCGTAGACGGTCGGACTAGCGGGATCTGCGAGCAGTACTTC. This translates into CASSVDGRTSGICEQYF.